The 22 T cell receptor beta chains below come from one sample, sequenced in a study of blood T cell repertoires in COVID-19. Using immunoSEQ multiplex PCR, the repertoire was profiled, and TCRdb retains in-frame clones only, with some absent. Among about 28,000 clones listed, about 90% were seen once. The sample was peripheral blood. The receptors derive from a human donor in a cohort sampled during active COVID-19.

The V and J genes are TRBV7-3 and TRBJ2-2; 10 bases are a match to TRBD1. The CDR3 runs 16 residues. V lost 5 bases, J lost 7 bases, and 10 bases stayed unmatched. Per germline, CDR1 SGHTA and CDR2 FQGTGA. For the CDR3, the DNA is TGTGCCAGCAGCCAAGGGACAGGGGTGAATGTCGGGGAGCTGTTTTTT. Residues: CASSQGTGVNVGELFF.

As regards this clone: Relative to the germline gene, one junction end is altered; a read error may explain this. The J gene is TRBJ1-5, the V gene TRBV6-6; 9 nucleotides match TRBD1. The CDR3 has 15 residues. Germline assignment: CDR1 MNHNY and CDR2 SVGAGI (reference sequence). The CDR3 is CASRGQGRSSQPQHF. The CDR3 region has the DNA TGTGCCAGCAGAGGACAGGGGCGTAGCAGTCAGCCCCAGCATTTT.

This chain connects TRBV3-1 (or the pseudogene TRBV3-2) to TRBJ2-1, with TRBD2 identical over 11 bases. The germline gives CDR1 LGHDT, CDR2 YNNKEL (reference sequence). CDR3 length: 14 amino acids. Trimming at V came to 6 bases and at J to 10 bases, leaving 8 bases not matched to a gene. CDR3 sequence: CASRGSGGALEQFF. Written as DNA, the CDR3 is TGTGCCAGCAGGGGTAGCGGGGGGGCCTTGGAGCAGTTCTTC.

The chain employs TRBV10-3 and TRBJ2-7; D is perhaps TRBD2 (6 bases). Trimming took off 2 bases at V and 3 bases at J, with 8 bases between the two ends. This CDR3 spans 13 amino acids. Germline loops: CDR1 ENHRY, CDR2 SYGVKD. CDR3 region: CAISEREVYEQYF. CDR3 nucleotides: TGTGCCATCAGTGAGAGGGAGGTCTACGAGCAGTACTTC.

This clone was detected a few times. This chain links TRBV28 with TRBJ1-5, with D perhaps TRBD1 (5 bases). Germline V CDR1 and CDR2: MDHEN, SYDVKM. V was trimmed by 8 bases and J by 2 bases, leaving 10 bases between them. The CDR3 contains 13 residues. The CDR3 loop reads CASQFRGNQPQHF. The CDR3 nucleotides are TGTGCCAGCCAATTCAGGGGCAATCAGCCCCAGCATTTT.

This clone was seen a few times. The V gene is TRBV30, the J gene TRBJ1-5; D is undetermined. Germline lookup yields CDR1 GTSNPN and CDR2 SVGIG (reference sequence). V was shortened by 4 bases and J by 4 bases, with 5 bases between the two germline ends. The CDR3 loop spans 11 amino acids. Here the CDR3 reads CAWTPNQPQHF. CDR3 nucleotides: TGTGCCTGGACCCCTAATCAGCCCCAGCATTTT.

This clone was picked up one time. V gene TRBV12-3 or TRBV12-4 combines with J gene TRBJ1-2; TRBD1 aligns across 7 bases. This CDR3 region has 11 residues. J gave up 8 bases and V 8 bases, and 5 bases lay outside the gene matches. The CDR3 sequence is CASGRGWGYTF. The CDR3 nucleotides are TGTGCCAGCGGCAGGGGGTGGGGCTACACCTTC.

The rearrangement uses TRBV6-5 and TRBJ2-3; TRBD2 might be the D (5 bases). V gave up 6 bases and J gave up 2 bases, with 6 bases separating them. The CDR3 contains 12 residues. Germline values: CDR1 MNHEY, CDR2 SVGAGI. The CDR3 loop reads CASRRDTDTQYF. CDR3 nucleotides: TGTGCCAGCAGGAGGGACACAGATACGCAGTATTTT.

The V gene is TRBV27, the J gene TRBJ1-2; D is undetermined. The CDR3 runs to 13 residues. The V gene lost 7 bases and the J gene lost 4 bases, with 13 bases spanning the gap. CDR1 and CDR2 (germline): MNHEY, SMNVEV (reference sequence). The CDR3 sequence is CASMGFRGYGYTF. CDR3 sequence (DNA): TGTGCCAGCATGGGGTTTCGGGGCTATGGCTACACCTTC.

The rearrangement joins TRBV18 to TRBJ1-4; possibly TRBD1 for D (6 bases). V was clipped by 4 bases and J by 4 bases, with 16 bases between them. Germline CDR1 and CDR2: KGHSH and LQKENI. There are 16 residues in the CDR3. CDR3 residues: CASSHRGAPSNEKLFF. The CDR3 DNA reads TGTGCCAGCTCACATCGGGGGGCGCCGAGTAATGAAAAACTGTTTTTT.

V usage is TRBV6-5 and J usage is TRBJ2-7; D not certain. V lost 8 bases and J lost 4, with 15 bases in between. Germline assignment: CDR1 MNHEY and CDR2 SVGAGI. This CDR3 spans 13 amino acids. In DNA, the CDR3 is TGTGCCAGCTCGACGACACCTACTTACGAGCAGTACTTC. This sequence encodes CASSTTPTYEQYF.

The chain joins TRBV5-4 to TRBJ1-2; D perhaps matches TRBD1 (5 bases). Trimming stripped 4 bases from V and 3 bases from J, with 13 bases between. The CDR3 extends over 14 amino acids. Germline V gene lookup returns CDR1 SGHNT and CDR2 YYREEE (reference sequence). The CDR3 loop is CASSPSTGYYGYTF. The CDR3 coding sequence is TGTGCCAGCAGCCCTAGTACAGGCTACTATGGCTACACCTTC.

This rearrangement joins TRBV11-2 to TRBJ2-7, with TRBD2 matching over 7 bases. Germline CDR1 and CDR2: SGHAT and FQNNGV. Losses at the gene ends were 1 base for V and 2 bases for J; bases not matched to a gene: 5. This CDR3 is built from 15 residues. The CDR3 nucleotides are TGTGCCAGCAGCTTAGTCATGCGGGGGACCTACGAGCAGTACTTC. It specifies CASSLVMRGTYEQYF.

This sequence joins TRBV19 and TRBJ1-5; D gene unclear. Trimming removed 4 bases at V and 2 bases at J, with 12 bases between. The CDR3 spans 15 residues. The germline CDR1 and CDR2 sequences are LNHDA and SQIVND (reference sequence). The CDR3, as DNA: TGTGCCAGTAGTACACCGCCCTCGGGCAATCAGCCCCAGCATTTT. Its protein is CASSTPPSGNQPQHF.

A single count supports this clone. This chain connects TRBV5-4 to TRBJ2-2; 9 positions agree with TRBD2. The CDR3 length is 17 residues. CDR1 and CDR2 (germline): SGHNT, YYREEE (reference sequence). The J segment lost 5 bases and the V segment lost 1 base, leaving 9 bases of the junction unmatched. The CDR3 bases are TGTGCCAGCAGCTTGCACGCGGCCCTAGCGGGGACCGGGGAGCTGTTTTTT. This sequence encodes CASSLHAALAGTGELFF.

The chain joins TRBV5-1 to TRBJ2-7; TRBD2 agrees at 10 bases. The CDR3 runs to 15 residues. Unmatched junction bases numbered 6, after V lost 0 bases and J lost 6 bases. Germline CDR1 and CDR2: SGHRS and YFSETQ. CDR3 nucleotides: TGCGCCAGCAGCTTGGCTAGCGGGAGTGTTGGCGAGCAGTACTTC. It codes for CASSLASGSVGEQYF.

V and J are TRBV4-1 and TRBJ1-1; D unclear. Germline V gene data show CDR1 as MGHRA and CDR2 as YSYEKL. This CDR3 is 15 amino acids long. V was cut by 0 bases and J by 1 base, with 9 bases left in between. The CDR3 sequence: CASSQDRMRNTEAFF. The CDR3 region has the DNA TGCGCCAGCAGCCAAGATCGTATGAGGAACACTGAAGCTTTCTTT.

The J gene is TRBJ1-2, the V gene TRBV5-5; D is undetermined. Between the trimmed V and J ends, which lost 4 bases and 6 bases, there was a span of 16 bases. Per germline, CDR1 SGHKS and CDR2 YYEKEE (reference sequence). The CDR3 runs 14 residues. The CDR3 region has the DNA TGTGCCAGCAGCCTGTTGATGGGGAGGGATGGCTACACCTTC. It translates to CASSLLMGRDGYTF.

V is TRBV11-2 and J is TRBJ2-3, with TRBD2 as a possible D gene (5 bases). Trimming stripped 4 bases from V and 3 bases from J, with 11 bases between. The CDR3 runs to 14 residues. The germline gives CDR1 SGHAT, CDR2 FQNNGV. The CDR3 DNA reads as TGTGCCAGCAGCTCCCGCGGGTTGACAGATACGCAGTATTTT. This encodes CASSSRGLTDTQYF.

The chain uses TRBV11-2 and TRBJ2-7, with 7 nucleotides matching TRBD2. V lost 4 bases and J lost 2; bases outside the gene matches: 5. The length of the CDR3 is 14 residues. Germline V lookup: CDR1 SGHAT, CDR2 FQNNGV. This CDR3 is CASSSGTTPYEQYF. CDR3 nucleotide sequence: TGTGCCAGCAGCTCCGGGACTACTCCCTACGAGCAGTACTTC.

The rearrangement uses TRBV14 and TRBJ2-1; possible D gene TRBD2, 5 bases. Germline CDR1 reads SGHDN; CDR2 reads FVKESK. CDR3 length: 15 amino acids. V lost 1 base and J 4 bases, leaving 11 bases between the germline ends. CDR3 nucleotides: TGTGCCAGCAGCCAAGGCAAACTAGTTTACAATGAGCAGTTCTTC. Amino acids: CASSQGKLVYNEQFF.

For the CDR3, the DNA is TGCGCCAGCAGTGGGAATAGCGGGGACACAGATACGCAGTATTTT. Translating gives CASSGNSGDTDTQYF. The chain uses TRBV10-1 and TRBJ2-3, with 8 bases matching TRBD2. The length of the CDR3 is 15 residues. The ends lost 4 bases at V and 2 bases at J; junction bases unmatched: 5. Germline V lookup: CDR1 WNHNN, CDR2 SYGVQD (reference sequence).